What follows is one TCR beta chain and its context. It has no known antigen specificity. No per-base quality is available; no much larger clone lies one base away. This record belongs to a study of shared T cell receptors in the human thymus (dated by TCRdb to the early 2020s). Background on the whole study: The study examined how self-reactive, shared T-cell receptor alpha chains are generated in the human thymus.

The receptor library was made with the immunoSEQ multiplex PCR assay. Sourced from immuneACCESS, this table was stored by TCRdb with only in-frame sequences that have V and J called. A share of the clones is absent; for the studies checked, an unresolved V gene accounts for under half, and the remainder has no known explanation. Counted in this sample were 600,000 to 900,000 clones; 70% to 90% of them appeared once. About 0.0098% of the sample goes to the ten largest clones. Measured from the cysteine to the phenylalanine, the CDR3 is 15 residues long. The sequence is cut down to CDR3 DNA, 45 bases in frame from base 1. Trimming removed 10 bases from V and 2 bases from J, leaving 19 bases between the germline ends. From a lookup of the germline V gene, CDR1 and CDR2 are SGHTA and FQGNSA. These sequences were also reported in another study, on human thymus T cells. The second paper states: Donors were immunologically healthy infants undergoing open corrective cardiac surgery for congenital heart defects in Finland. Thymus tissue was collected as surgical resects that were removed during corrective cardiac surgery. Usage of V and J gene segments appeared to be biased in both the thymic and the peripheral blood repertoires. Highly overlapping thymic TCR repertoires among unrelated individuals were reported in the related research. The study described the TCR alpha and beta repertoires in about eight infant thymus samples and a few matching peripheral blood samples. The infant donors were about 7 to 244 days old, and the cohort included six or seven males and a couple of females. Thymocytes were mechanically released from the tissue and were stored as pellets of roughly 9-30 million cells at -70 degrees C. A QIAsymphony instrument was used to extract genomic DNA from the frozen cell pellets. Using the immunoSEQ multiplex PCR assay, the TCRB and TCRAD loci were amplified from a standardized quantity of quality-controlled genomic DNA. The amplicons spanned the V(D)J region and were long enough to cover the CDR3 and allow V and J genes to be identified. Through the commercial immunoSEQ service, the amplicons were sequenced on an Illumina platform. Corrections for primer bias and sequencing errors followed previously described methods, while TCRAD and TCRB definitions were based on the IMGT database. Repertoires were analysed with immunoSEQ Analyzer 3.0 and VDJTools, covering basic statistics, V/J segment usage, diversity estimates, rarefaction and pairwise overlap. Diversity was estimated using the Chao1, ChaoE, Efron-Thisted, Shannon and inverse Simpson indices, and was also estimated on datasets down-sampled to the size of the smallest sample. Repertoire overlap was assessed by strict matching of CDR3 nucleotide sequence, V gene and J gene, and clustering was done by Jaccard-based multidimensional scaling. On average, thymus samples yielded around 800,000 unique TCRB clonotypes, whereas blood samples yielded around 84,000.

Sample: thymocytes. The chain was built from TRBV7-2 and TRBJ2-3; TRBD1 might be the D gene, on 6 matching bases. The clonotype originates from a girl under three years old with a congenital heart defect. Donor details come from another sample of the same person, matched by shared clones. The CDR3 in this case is CATPTPGHITDTQYF. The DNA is TGTGCCACCCCCACCCCGGGACATATCACAGATACGCAGTATTTT. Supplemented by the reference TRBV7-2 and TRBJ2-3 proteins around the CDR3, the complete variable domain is GAGVSQSPSNKVTEKGKDVELRCDPISGHTALYWYRQSLGQGLEFLIYFQGNSAPDKSGLPSDRFSAERTGGSVSTLTIQRTQQEDSAVYLCATPTPGHITDTQYFGPGTRLTVL.